This is a list of T cell receptor beta chains from one sample in a study of blood T cell repertoires in COVID-19. TCRdb's copy holds only in-frame clones and misses some; the assay was immunoSEQ multiplex PCR. The sample has approximately 250,000 clones, about 83% seen once. What was sequenced was peripheral blood. Receptors originate from a man between 45 and 60 years old with acute or convalescent COVID-19. Both conserved end residues are part of each CDR3. Fields, in order: J gene, D gene, V gene, clone size, CDR3 DNA, CDR3 protein. D genes are given only for firm matches. Size is stated for part of the rows, as once, few or many counts, or as a class when the clone is expanded.

TRBJ2-5 TRBD1 TRBV5-1 . TGCGCCAGCAGCTCGGGACAGGGGACTCAAGAGACCCAGTACTTC CASSSGQGTQETQYF
TRBJ1-5 TRBD1 TRBV2 . TGTGCCAGCAGTGAGGACAGGGAAATCCAGCCCCAGCATTTT CASSEDREIQPQHF
TRBJ2-2 TRBD1 TRBV6-5 once TGTGCCAGCAGATTTGGGACAGGAAACACCGGGGAGCTGTTTTTT CASRFGTGNTGELFF
TRBJ2-1 . TRBV20-1 . TGCAGTGCCGCTTCCCAGGAAAAGCAGTTCTTC CSAASQEKQFF
TRBJ2-2 . TRBV7-2 . TGTGCCAGCAGCCTCGAAGCCCCCGGGGAGCTGTTTTTT CASSLEAPGELFF
TRBJ2-1 . TRBV5-5 . TGTGCCAGCAGCTTGCAGGAAGCCTACAATGAGCAGTTCTTC CASSLQEAYNEQFF
TRBJ2-5 TRBD2 TRBV11-3 . TGTGCCAGCAGCTTGGAAGCGGGAATTGGGGTGGCCCAGTACTTC CASSLEAGIGVAQYF
TRBJ1-2 TRBD1 TRBV27 . TGTGCCAGCCGGACAGGGGGCGAACTCAACTATGGCTACACCTTC CASRTGGELNYGYTF
TRBJ2-1 TRBD1 TRBV28 . TGTGCCAGCAGGAGACAGGGGGTTAATGAGCAGTTCTTC CASRRQGVNEQFF
TRBJ2-1 TRBD2 TRBV12-5 . TGTGCTAGTGGTTTGGTACGGACAGCCACCGGGACTAGCGGGAGGGCCCTTGAGCAGTTCTTC CASGLVRTATGTSGRALEQFF
TRBJ2-3 TRBD1 TRBV29-1 . TGCAGCGTTGATGGGGTAACCGGGACAGGGGCAACAGATACGCAGTATTTT CSVDGVTGTGATDTQYF